These 15 T cell receptor beta chains share one sample of origin, sequenced in a study of identical twins. MiXCR, applied by TCRdb to the 5' RACE reads, yields one record per CDR3 protein. Counted here are under 900,000 distinct CDR3 sequences, around 12% occurring once; the ten biggest clones make up about 1.6%. The data were also submitted as part of a second study, on yellow fever vaccine responses in identical twins.

Sequencing was carried out using PBMCs. The receptors were gathered from a woman in her late teens or twenties in good health.

This clonotype turned up a few times. This chain links TRBV27 with TRBJ1-1; possibly TRBD1 for D (5 bases). Per the germline V gene, CDR1 is MNHEY and CDR2 is SMNVEV (reference sequence). The CDR3 loop spans 15 amino acids. The V end lost 5 bases, the J end lost 5 bases, and 18 bases lay between the germline ends. The CDR3 DNA reads TGTGCCAGCAGTCTCCAACTACAGGTGGGGACTGAAGCTTTCTTT. As protein: CASSLQLQVGTEAFF.

The gene calls are TRBV5-5 and TRBJ2-5, with D possibly matching TRBD1 (6 bases). This CDR3 is 14 amino acids long. V lost 1 base to trimming and J lost 1 base, with 8 bases between them. Germline-derived CDR1 and CDR2 are SGHKS and YYEKEE (reference sequence). CDR3 residues: CASSLLQGQETQYF. CDR3 bases: TGTGCCAGCAGCTTGTTACAGGGCCAAGAGACCCAGTACTTC.

This clonotype occurred a few times. This chain joins TRBV2 and TRBJ2-1, with D perhaps TRBD1 (7 bases). V was cut by 7 bases and J by 3 bases, with 16 bases left in between. Looked up from germline, CDR1 is SNHLY and CDR2 is FYNNEI. CDR3 length: 15 amino acids. As DNA, the CDR3 is TGTGCCAGCACAGGAGGGGGCGTCAACTACAATGAGCAGTTCTTC. Amino acid sequence: CASTGGGVNYNEQFF. The whole variable domain, filled in from reference TRBV2 and TRBJ2-1, reads EPEVTQTPSHQVTQMGQEVILRCVPISNHLYFYWYRQILGQKVEFLVSFYNNEISEKSEIFDDQFSVERPDGSNFTLKIRSTKLEDSAMYFCASTGGGVNYNEQFFGPGTRLTVL.

CDR3 in DNA: TGTGCCAGCAGTTACTCGATGAAGCCAGGGGGGTTCATGAATACGCAGTATTTT. This encodes CASSYSMKPGGFMNTQYF. The chain carries TRBV6-5 and TRBJ2-3, with TRBD1 as a possible D gene (7 bases). The CDR3 is made up of 18 amino acids. The V and J ends lost 0 bases and 7 bases respectively, with 23 bases between them. Germline V gives CDR1 MNHEY, CDR2 SVGAGI.

A few counts support this clonotype. This chain connects TRBV5-6 to TRBJ1-5; tentatively, D is TRBD1 (5 bases). The CDR3 is 13 amino acids. Trimming removed 5 bases at V and 9 bases at J, with 15 bases between. Germline CDR1 reads SGHDT; CDR2 reads YYEEEE. The CDR3 sequence: CASRPAYGGPQHF. DNA for the CDR3: TGTGCCAGCAGACCTGCCTACGGGGGGCCCCAGCATTTT.

This clonotype was observed a handful of times. The V gene is TRBV5-1, the J gene TRBJ1-3; D uncertain. Germline loops: CDR1 SGHRS, CDR2 YFSETQ. V was clipped by 4 bases and J by 4 bases, with 15 bases between them. This CDR3 has 15 residues. CDR3 DNA sequence: TGCGCCAGCAGCCCGGGTGGGCAAAACGGAAACACCATATATTTT. It specifies CASSPGGQNGNTIYF.

In its sample, this clonotype was seen many times. The rearrangement joins TRBV12-3 or TRBV12-4 to TRBJ2-1; perhaps TRBD2 as D (6 bases). The V gene lost 1 base and the J gene lost 3 bases, with 13 bases spanning the gap. This CDR3 comprises 16 residues. CDR3 region: CASSLGRIADYNEQFF. The CDR3 DNA follows: TGTGCCAGCAGTTTAGGTCGAATAGCGGACTACAATGAGCAGTTCTTC.

This clonotype was seen only a few times. V usage is TRBV3-1 and J usage is TRBJ2-5; D gene uncertain. V lost 4 bases and J lost 7, with 22 bases in between. The germline CDR1 and CDR2 sequences are LGHDT and YNNKEL (reference sequence). This CDR3 region has 16 residues. CDR3 in amino acids: CASSPPPSPLEWTQYF. In DNA, the CDR3 is TGTGCCAGCAGCCCACCCCCCAGCCCGCTGGAGTGGACCCAGTACTTC.

This clonotype showed up just a few times. This rearrangement joins TRBV18 to TRBJ2-2, with D unclear. V was cut by 4 bases and J by 3 bases, with 9 bases left in between. CDR1 KGHSH and CDR2 LQKENI come from the germline V gene. The CDR3 is made up of 14 amino acids. The CDR3 DNA reads as TGTGCCAGCTCACAAGGACGGGACACCGGGGAGCTGTTTTTT. Amino acid sequence: CASSQGRDTGELFF. Full variable domain (remainder filled in from reference TRBV18 and TRBJ2-2): NAGVMQNPRHLVRRRGQEARLRCSPMKGHSHVYWYRQLPEEGLKFMVYLQKENIIDESGMPKERFSAEFPKEGPSILRIQQVVRGDSAAYFCASSQGRDTGELFFGEGSRLTVL.

This clonotype was observed a few times. This chain uses TRBV7-9 with TRBJ1-3; 10 nucleotides agree with TRBD1. The length of the CDR3 is 13 residues. The germline V gene encodes CDR1 SEHNR and CDR2 FQNEAQ (reference sequence). After removal of 3 bases from V and 11 bases from J, the junction contained 4 bases not matched to a gene. The CDR3 protein is CASSFGQGVPIYF. The CDR3 nucleotides are TGTGCCAGCAGCTTCGGACAGGGGGTTCCCATATATTTT.

CDR3 protein: CASSPGRNEQYF. In nucleotides, the CDR3 is TGTGCCAGCAGCCCCGGGCGGAACGAGCAGTACTTC. V is TRBV7-9 and J is TRBJ2-7; the D is unclear. V lost 5 bases, J lost 5 bases, and 10 bases lay in between. CDR3 length equals 12 residues. Germline CDR1 and CDR2: SEHNR and FQNEAQ (reference sequence).

This clonotype was seen a handful of times. The V call is TRBV25-1, the J call TRBJ2-3; D not resolved. V was pared by 0 bases and J by 5 bases, with 12 bases between. The CDR3 consists of 15 residues. CDR1 and CDR2 (germline): MGHDK, SYGVNS. The chain's CDR3 is CASSEYSGLLDTQYF. CDR3 sequence (DNA): TGTGCCAGCAGTGAATATTCTGGGCTGTTAGATACGCAGTATTTT.

This clonotype was seen a handful of times. The CDR3 DNA reads TGTGCCACCAGCAGAGGTACCGCGGGTAGCTCCTACAATGAGCAGTTCTTC. Its protein product is CATSRGTAGSSYNEQFF. The genes are TRBV15 and TRBJ2-1; perhaps TRBD2 as D (5 bases). V dropped 1 base and J dropped 0 bases, with 13 bases sitting between them. CDR1 and CDR2 from the germline V gene are LNHNV and YYDKDF (reference sequence). The CDR3 extends over 17 amino acids.

This chain links TRBV12-3 or TRBV12-4 with TRBJ2-2; TRBD2 agrees at 7 bases. The CDR3 spans 14 residues. V dropped 6 bases and J dropped 0; count of bases not matched to a gene: 1. The CDR3 coding sequence is TGTGCCAGCAGGGGGGGGGCGAACACCGGGGAGCTGTTTTTT. Residues: CASRGGANTGELFF.

In this sample, this clonotype turned up many times. J is TRBJ2-7 and V is TRBV10-3; 8 nucleotides match TRBD1. The germline V gene has CDR1 ENHRY and CDR2 SYGVKD. The V and J ends lost 3 bases and 3 bases, in that order; junction bases with no gene match: 7. This CDR3 contains 15 residues. The CDR3 DNA reads as TGTGCCATCAGTGAACTTGACAGGGGACTCTACGAGCAGTACTTC. Encoded protein: CAISELDRGLYEQYF.